The 21 T cell receptor beta chains below were found in one sample sequenced in a study of early T cells in non-severe SARS-CoV-2 infection. Via MiXCR, TCRdb re-called the 5' RACE reads, giving one row per CDR3 protein. The sample records some 57,000 distinct CDR3 sequences, roughly 5.3% being singletons. The sequenced sample consisted of whole blood. The receptors were gathered from an adult who was a healthcare worker with PCR-confirmed SARS-CoV-2 infection or an uninfected control (not recorded which).

This chain uses TRBV12-3 or TRBV12-4 with TRBJ2-1; TRBD1 is a possible D gene (6 bases). This CDR3 is built from 12 residues. Trimming stripped 3 bases from V and 10 bases from J, with 10 bases between. CDR3 sequence: CASSFGGLEQFF. CDR3 bases: TGTGCCAGCAGTTTTGGGGGCCTCGAGCAGTTCTTC.

This clonotype was counted ten times or more. The chain joins TRBV7-2 to TRBJ1-2; D is perhaps TRBD1 (6 bases). Trimming took 1 base from V and 3 from J, leaving 15 bases between them. The CDR3 runs to 16 residues. Germline V gives CDR1 SGHTA, CDR2 FQGNSA. The CDR3 protein is CASSLESGRGYYGYTF. CDR3 DNA sequence: TGTGCCAGCAGCTTAGAAAGCGGCAGGGGTTACTATGGCTACACCTTC.

This clonotype was seen a few times. The chain couples TRBV6-5 to TRBJ1-6; 9 bases match TRBD1. Germline CDR1 reads MNHEY; CDR2 reads SVGAGI. V shed 5 bases, J shed 10 bases, and the junction held 12 bases outside the gene matches. The CDR3 loop spans 16 amino acids. The CDR3 here is CASSRDRAAGRSPLHF. CDR3 in DNA: TGTGCCAGCAGTAGGGACAGGGCGGCGGGTAGATCACCCCTCCACTTT.

This clonotype came up many times. The chain combines TRBV6-2 or TRBV6-3 with TRBJ2-2; 8 positions match TRBD2. The CDR3 sequence is 18 residues long. Germline trimming cut 6 bases from V and 3 bases from J; bases unmatched to any gene: 15. Germline V gives CDR1 MNHEY, CDR2 SVGEGT. The CDR3 spells CASSPHPVGGRHTGELFF. Written as DNA, the CDR3 is TGTGCCAGCAGCCCACACCCTGTGGGCGGGAGGCACACCGGGGAGCTGTTTTTT.

This clonotype was observed many times. The chain joins TRBV5-6 to TRBJ2-3, with TRBD2 matching over 11 bases. The CDR3 length is 16 residues. V lost 4 bases and J lost 1; bases outside the gene matches: 5. Germline assignment: CDR1 SGHDT and CDR2 YYEEEE. In nucleotides, the CDR3 is TGTGCCAGCAGCCAAGGGACTAGCGGTCGCACAGATACGCAGTATTTT. Translated, it gives CASSQGTSGRTDTQYF.

The chain couples TRBV10-3 to TRBJ2-3; D is unresolved. The germline V gene encodes CDR1 ENHRY and CDR2 SYGVKD. CDR3 length equals 13 residues. V lost 3 bases to trimming and J lost 2 bases, with 6 bases between them. CDR3 region: CAISDVYTDTQYF. In nucleotides, the CDR3 is TGTGCCATCAGTGATGTCTACACAGATACGCAGTATTTT.

This clonotype was counted ten times or more. The chain employs TRBV11-3 and TRBJ2-1, with D perhaps TRBD1 (6 bases). Germline V lookup: CDR1 SGHNT, CDR2 YENEEA. This CDR3 comprises 14 residues. V was pared by 5 bases and J by 7 bases, with 15 bases between. The CDR3 DNA reads TGTGCCAGCAGCAAAGGACAGACGGAAAATGAGCAGTTCTTC. This codes for CASSKGQTENEQFF.

This clonotype is medium-sized. In DNA form, the CDR3 reads TGTGCCAGCAGTTCGGGACTAGCGGCCGAGCAGTACTTC. This encodes CASSSGLAAEQYF. The genes are TRBV12-3 or TRBV12-4 and TRBJ2-7; 11 bases match TRBD2. V gave up 4 bases and J gave up 6 bases; unmatched junction bases: 2. The CDR3 contains 13 residues.

This clonotype was seen only a few times. The chain combines TRBV6-2 or TRBV6-3 with TRBJ2-7; D is undetermined. Trimming took off 3 bases at V and 5 bases at J, with 5 bases between the two ends. The CDR3 covers 11 residues. Per germline, CDR1 MNHEY and CDR2 SVGEGT. The CDR3 loop reads CASSYEDEQYF. The CDR3 DNA reads as TGTGCCAGCAGTTATGAGGACGAGCAGTACTTC.

This clonotype was recorded at least ten times. This chain connects TRBV7-9 to TRBJ1-6, with D perhaps matching TRBD1 (5 bases). The CDR3 contains 14 residues. The V gene's germline CDR1 is SEHNR and CDR2 FQNEAQ (reference sequence). Trimming stripped 5 bases from V and 8 bases from J, with 13 bases between. The CDR3 region is CASSVGTVDSPLHF. The DNA of the CDR3 is TGTGCCAGCAGCGTGGGGACGGTTGATTCACCCCTCCACTTT.

The V and J genes are TRBV6-1 and TRBJ2-2, with D perhaps assigned TRBD1 or TRBD2 (5 bases each). The CDR3 spans 15 residues. The germline V and J ends were trimmed by 3 bases and 2 bases, with 10 bases remaining between them. Germline V gene lookup returns CDR1 MNHNS and CDR2 SASEGT. CDR3 sequence reads: CASSEGDLNTGELFF. The CDR3 DNA sequence: TGTGCCAGCAGTGAGGGGGACCTAAACACCGGGGAGCTGTTTTTT.

This clonotype was seen ten or more times. V is TRBV29-1 and J is TRBJ2-7; D unclear. Trimming removed 7 bases from V and 1 base from J, with 14 bases in between. CDR1 and CDR2 (germline): SQVTM, ANQGSEA. The CDR3 runs 13 residues. Here the CDR3 DNA reads TGCAGCGCCATGGGCGGTCGTTCCTACGAGCAGTACTTC. Protein product: CSAMGGRSYEQYF.

This clonotype appeared a few times. The CDR3 DNA follows: TGTGCCAGCAGTTTAACGTCACCGGGCAATGAGCAGTTCTTC. This encodes CASSLTSPGNEQFF. This rearrangement joins TRBV28 to TRBJ2-1, with D unresolved. The CDR3 sequence is 14 residues long. V gave up 2 bases and J gave up 6 bases, with 11 bases separating them. Looked up from germline, CDR1 is MDHEN and CDR2 is SYDVKM.

This clonotype was counted at least ten times. V usage is TRBV7-6 and J usage is TRBJ2-1; D remains unclear. Germline V gene lookup returns CDR1 SGHVS and CDR2 FNYEAQ. The CDR3 length is 12 residues. V was clipped by 5 bases and J by 2 bases, with 4 bases between them. Here the CDR3 DNA reads TGTGCCAGCAGCAGGGCCTACAATGAGCAGTTCTTC. It specifies CASSRAYNEQFF.

In its sample, this clonotype was seen many times. This chain connects TRBV20-1 to TRBJ2-5; tentatively, D is TRBD2 (5 bases). The CDR3 contains 13 residues. V was trimmed by 6 bases and J by 1 base, leaving 12 bases between them. Germline CDR1 and CDR2: DFQATT and SNEGSKA (reference sequence). The CDR3 region is CSARLGSQETQYF. The DNA of the CDR3 is TGCAGTGCCCGCCTGGGGAGCCAAGAGACCCAGTACTTC.

In its sample, this clonotype was seen many times. The gene calls are TRBV7-2 and TRBJ1-5; no clear D. Germline values: CDR1 SGHTA, CDR2 FQGNSA. This CDR3 is 13 amino acids long. V dropped 1 base and J dropped 4 bases, with 5 bases sitting between them. The CDR3 sequence is CASSLVGNQPQHF. CDR3 bases: TGTGCCAGCAGCTTAGTAGGGAATCAGCCCCAGCATTTT.

There are many counts of this clonotype. This sequence joins TRBV5-1 and TRBJ2-5, with D unresolved. Per germline, CDR1 SGHRS and CDR2 YFSETQ. V shed 1 base and J shed 2 bases, with 0 bases lying between them. This CDR3 has 11 amino acids. CDR3 amino acids: CASSLQETQYF. CDR3 in DNA: TGCGCCAGCAGCTTGCAAGAGACCCAGTACTTC.

The chain has TRBV5-1 and TRBJ1-6, with TRBD1 matching over 11 bases. Unmatched junction bases numbered 8, after V lost 5 bases and J lost 7 bases. Looked up from germline, CDR1 is SGHRS and CDR2 is YFSETQ. The CDR3 runs 16 residues. CDR3 nucleotides: TGCGCCAGCAGGGATTCGGGACAGGGGGAGAATTCACCCCTCCACTTT. Amino acids: CASRDSGQGENSPLHF. Variable domain in full (rest from reference TRBV5-1 and TRBJ1-6): KAGVTQTPRYLIKTRGQQVTLSCSPISGHRSVSWYQQTPGQGLQFLFEYFSETQRNKGNFPGRFSGRQFSNSRSEMNVSTLELGDSALYLCASRDSGQGENSPLHFGNGTRLTVT.

Ten or more counts support this clonotype. V usage is TRBV30 and J usage is TRBJ2-7, with 10 bases lining up with TRBD1. The V gene end was trimmed by 8 bases and the J gene end by 5 bases; junction bases not matched to a gene: 12. This CDR3 comprises 14 residues. The V gene's germline CDR1 is GTSNPN and CDR2 SVGIG (reference sequence). Here the CDR3 reads CARKDGTGVNEQYF. Here the CDR3 DNA reads TGTGCCCGAAAGGATGGGACAGGGGTCAACGAGCAGTACTTC.

This clonotype has a count of ten or more. This chain connects TRBV12-3 or TRBV12-4 to TRBJ1-2; D call uncertain. V lost 8 bases, J lost 6 bases, and 10 bases lay in between. The CDR3 consists of 11 residues. CDR3: CASSSLDGYTF. For the CDR3, the DNA is TGTGCCAGCTCTTCGTTAGATGGCTACACCTTC.

This clonotype was counted many times. The rearrangement uses TRBV6-2 or TRBV6-3 and TRBJ2-1; a weak D match, TRBD2 (6 bases). Germline lookup yields CDR1 MNHEY and CDR2 SVGEGT. Trimming left V 4 bases short and J 12 bases short, with 13 bases between. This CDR3 spans 12 amino acids. CDR3 DNA sequence: TGTGCCAGCAGTTCTAGCGCCGGGGGGCAGTTCTTC. This sequence encodes CASSSSAGGQFF.